The 30 T cell receptor beta chains reported below all come from one sample, sequenced in a study of post-analysis software for immune sequencing data. General study findings and limits: Roughly 5 TRBV segments occurring more often in patients than controls included TRBV5-6, TRBV5-1 and TRBV20-1.

Unique molecular identifiers were built into the TCR beta cDNA libraries. TCRdb independently ran MiXCR on the PCR reads; one entry per CDR3 protein. There are a few hundred thousand distinct CDR3 sequences in the sample; over 35% occur only once, and 9% to 14% lies in the top ten. These TCRs' antigens remain unknown. Sequences were obtained from blood. The receptors here all came from a girl under 18 with multiple sclerosis.

This clonotype came up once. The genes are TRBV6-1 and TRBJ2-4; no firm D call. The assigned J gene may be wrong: the sequence end matches TRBJ2-7 better. CDR1 and CDR2 from the germline V gene are MNHNS and SASEGT. CDR3 length: 14 residues. In DNA form, the CDR3 reads TGTGCCAGCAGTGAGCACGGGTGGCGTAACGAGCAGTACTTC. As protein: CASSEHGWRNEQYF.

V and J are TRBV4-3 and TRBJ2-2; D gene ambiguous. The CDR3 consists of 15 residues. Trimming took off 6 bases at V and 2 bases at J, with 13 bases between the two ends. The germline V gene encodes CDR1 LGHNA and CDR2 YSLEER. CDR3 coding DNA: TGCGCCAGCAGATCCAGGTGGGAAAACACCGGGGAGCTGTTTTTT. Its protein is CASRSRWENTGELFF.

V gene TRBV6-5 combines with J gene TRBJ2-3; D perhaps matches TRBD2 (5 bases). This CDR3 has 18 residues. V lost 0 bases, J lost 5 bases, and 21 bases lay in between. CDR1 and CDR2 from the germline V gene are MNHEY and SVGAGI. This CDR3 is CASSYSKVGETKGDTQYF. CDR3 sequence (DNA): TGTGCCAGCAGTTACTCGAAAGTTGGGGAGACCAAGGGAGATACGCAGTATTTT.

The chain couples TRBV12-3 or TRBV12-4 to TRBJ2-5, with a possible D match to TRBD2 (5 bases). V lost 6 bases and J lost 1, with 12 bases in between. The CDR3 extends over 14 amino acids. The CDR3 DNA is TGTGCCAGCAGGTCCCAGGACTCCCAAGAGACCCAGTACTTC. This encodes CASRSQDSQETQYF.

V gene TRBV9 combines with J gene TRBJ2-1, with 7 bases lining up with TRBD2. Germline V gene sequence: CDR1 SGDLS, CDR2 YYNGEE. Trimming removed 3 bases from V and 1 base from J; junction bases left unmatched: 4. The CDR3 consists of 15 residues. Written as DNA, the CDR3 is TGTGCCAGCAGCGGAGGGGAGGGGTCCTACAATGAGCAGTTCTTC. Its translation is CASSGGEGSYNEQFF.

The chain employs TRBV21-1 and TRBJ1-2; TRBD1, the table's D call, lacks a check against the DNA. TRBV21-1 is reported as a pseudogene. The CDR3 covers 15 residues. The CDR3 region is CASSKPTGFFHGYTF. CDR3 in DNA: TGTGCCAGCAGCAAACCCACAGGGTTTTTTCATGGCTACACCTTC.

The chain has TRBV5-1 and TRBJ2-7, with TRBD2 as a possible D gene (5 bases). CDR1 and CDR2 from the germline V gene are SGHRS and YFSETQ. The CDR3 spans 14 residues. Deletions cut 0 bases from V and 4 bases from J, with 11 bases between. This chain's CDR3 is CASSLASGRYEQYF. DNA of the CDR3: TGCGCCAGCAGCTTGGCGAGCGGACGGTACGAGCAGTACTTC.

This chain uses TRBV27 with TRBJ2-7, with 8 nucleotides matching TRBD1. The J call may not be correct, given that the DNA end is closer to TRBJ2-5. Germline-derived CDR1 and CDR2 are MNHEY and SMNVEV (reference sequence). The CDR3 contains 14 residues. CDR3 loop: CASSSSDRGETQYF. Here the CDR3 DNA reads TGTGCCAGCAGTTCCTCCGACAGGGGAGAGACCCAGTACTTC.

This clonotype is a singleton in its sample. V gene TRBV11-2 combines with J gene TRBJ1-2; D gene unclear. Germline V gene lookup returns CDR1 SGHAT and CDR2 FQNNGV. V was pared by 1 base and J by 3 bases, with 9 bases between. The length of the CDR3 is 14 residues. CDR3 nucleotides: TGTGCCAGCAGCTTAGCGTGGGGAGACTATGGCTACACCTTC. This sequence encodes CASSLAWGDYGYTF.

This clonotype appeared a few times. The chain combines TRBV9 with TRBJ2-3, with TRBD2 matching 7 bases. The CDR3 totals 15 residues. V trimming: 0 bases; J trimming: 0 bases; junction bases outside the gene matches: 1. Germline V gene lookup returns CDR1 SGDLS and CDR2 YYNGEE. CDR3 in DNA: TGTGCCAGCAGCGTAGCGGGGGGTAGCACAGATACGCAGTATTTT. This encodes CASSVAGGSTDTQYF. Looking up the rest from reference TRBV9 and TRBJ2-3 gives the full variable domain: DSGVTQTPKHLITATGQRVTLRCSPRSGDLSVYWYQQSLDQGLQFLIQYYNGEERAKGNILERFSAQQFPDLHSELNLSSLELGDSALYFCASSVAGGSTDTQYFGPGTRLTVL.

This chain joins TRBV24-1 and TRBJ2-7; maybe TRBD2 (5 bases). Germline V CDR1 and CDR2: KGHDR, SFDVKD. The CDR3 consists of 14 residues. With 4 bases removed from V and 0 bases from J, the gap between germline ends came to 9 bases. The CDR3 sequence: CATSENGISYEQYF. CDR3 nucleotide sequence: TGTGCCACCAGTGAAAACGGGATCTCCTACGAGCAGTACTTC.

In its sample, this clonotype was seen a few times. V and J are TRBV5-1 and TRBJ2-5; D is undetermined. The CDR3 length is 14 residues. V was trimmed by 0 bases and J by 5 bases, leaving 11 bases between them. CDR1 and CDR2 (germline): SGHRS, YFSETQ. The CDR3 loop is CASSLDSSRETQYF. As DNA, the CDR3 is TGCGCCAGCAGCTTGGACAGTTCAAGGGAGACCCAGTACTTC.

The rearrangement uses TRBV21-1 and TRBJ2-7; TRBD2, as called in the table, went unchecked against the DNA. TRBV21-1 has pseudogene status. The CDR3 has 18 residues. The CDR3 bases are TGTGCCAGCAGCAAAGTCGCGGGGAGACTAGCGGGAGTTTATGAGCAGTACTTC. It encodes CASSKVAGRLAGVYEQYF.

CDR3 region: CASSQLDRGLQETQYF. The CDR3 coding sequence is TGCGCCAGCAGCCAACTAGACAGGGGGCTACAAGAGACCCAGTACTTC. This sequence joins TRBV4-1 and TRBJ2-5; TRBD1 matches at 10 bases. Germline CDR1 MGHRA, CDR2 YSYEKL. The CDR3 has 16 amino acids. J lost 2 bases, V lost 2 bases, and 5 bases had no gene match.

The V call is TRBV27, the J call TRBJ1-2, with D possibly matching TRBD1 (6 bases). Germline CDR1 reads MNHEY; CDR2 reads SMNVEV (reference sequence). The germline V and J ends were trimmed by 7 bases and 4 bases, with 19 bases remaining between them. The CDR3 runs to 15 residues. This CDR3 reads CASTPTGSAIYGYTF. The CDR3 bases are TGTGCCAGCACCCCGACAGGCTCCGCTATCTATGGCTACACCTTC.

This clonotype was detected a few times. This sequence joins TRBV28 and TRBJ1-2; D is undetermined. The CDR3 covers 15 residues. The germline V gene encodes CDR1 MDHEN and CDR2 SYDVKM. V shed 5 bases and J shed 3 bases, with 16 bases lying between them. CDR3 amino acids: CASSTVALGDYGYTF. CDR3 DNA: TGTGCCAGCAGTACAGTTGCCCTCGGAGACTATGGCTACACCTTC.

This clonotype was picked up a small number of times. This chain connects TRBV5-1 to TRBJ1-4, with a tentative D call TRBD1 (6 bases). CDR3 length: 19 residues. The V gene lost 0 bases and the J gene lost 0 bases, with 18 bases spanning the gap. The germline gives CDR1 SGHRS, CDR2 YFSETQ. CDR3 DNA: TGCGCCAGCAGCTTGGTTGCAGGGGTTATAGAAGCAACTAATGAAAAACTGTTTTTT. This translates into CASSLVAGVIEATNEKLFF.

The gene calls are TRBV9 and TRBJ2-6, with TRBD2 as a possible D gene (6 bases). CDR1 is SGDLS and CDR2 is YYNGEE in the germline V gene. This CDR3 spans 16 amino acids. V was pared by 6 bases and J by 2 bases, with 15 bases between. The CDR3 DNA reads TGTGCCAGCATCGTGATGGGGGGAGCTGGGGCCAACGTCCTGACTTTC. Amino acids: CASIVMGGAGANVLTF. The full variable domain, with the rest looked up from reference TRBV9 and TRBJ2-6, is DSGVTQTPKHLITATGQRVTLRCSPRSGDLSVYWYQQSLDQGLQFLIQYYNGEERAKGNILERFSAQQFPDLHSELNLSSLELGDSALYFCASIVMGGAGANVLTFGAGSRLTVL.

The chain couples TRBV15 to TRBJ1-2; 12 bases line up with TRBD1. Trimming at V came to 4 bases and at J to 5 bases, leaving 8 bases not matched to a gene. The CDR3 length is 16 residues. Germline V gene data show CDR1 as LNHNV and CDR2 as YYDKDF (reference sequence). The CDR3 DNA follows: TGTGCCACCAGCACCCTAGGGACAGGGGGCCCTTATGGCTACACCTTC. This sequence encodes CATSTLGTGGPYGYTF.

Comments on this clonotype: The junction departs from the called germline gene at one end, perhaps through a read error. The chain uses TRBV29-1 and TRBJ2-1; D remains unclear. The CDR3 totals 14 residues. Germline V gene lookup returns CDR1 SQVTM and CDR2 ANQGSEA. The CDR3 nucleotides are TGCAGCGTCGAACAAAGGCTTATCTACAATGAGCGGTTCTTC. Protein sequence: CSVEQRLIYNERFF.

The J gene is TRBJ1-5, the V gene TRBV29-1; possibly TRBD1 for D (6 bases). This CDR3 has 14 amino acids. The V gene lost 6 bases and the J gene lost 2 bases, with 14 bases spanning the gap. Germline V gene lookup returns CDR1 SQVTM and CDR2 ANQGSEA. The CDR3: CSVGGRDGNQPQHF. The CDR3 DNA reads TGCAGCGTGGGGGGCAGAGACGGCAATCAGCCCCAGCATTTT. Using reference TRBV29-1 and TRBJ1-5 for the parts outside the CDR3, the full variable domain is SAVISQKPSRDICQRGTSLTIQCQVDSQVTMMFWYRQQPGQSLTLIATANQGSEATYESGFVIDKFPISRPNLTFSTLTVSNMSPEDSSIYLCSVGGRDGNQPQHFGDGTRLSIL.

The chain carries TRBV4-2 and TRBJ2-4, with D perhaps TRBD2 (7 bases). V lost 0 bases to trimming and J lost 15 bases, with 21 bases between them. Per germline, CDR1 LGHNA and CDR2 YNFKEQ. CDR3 size: 15 residues. The chain's CDR3 is CASSQDWGGARSRYF. CDR3 coding DNA: TGTGCCAGCAGCCAAGATTGGGGGGGCGCAAGATCTCGGTACTTC.

V is TRBV5-1 and J is TRBJ2-1; D may be TRBD2 (6 bases). The CDR3 sequence is 16 residues long. With 3 bases removed from V and 2 bases from J, the gap between germline ends came to 15 bases. Germline values: CDR1 SGHRS, CDR2 YFSETQ. The CDR3 loop is CASSSEGPRAYNEQFF. CDR3 coding DNA: TGCGCCAGCAGCTCGGAGGGACCTAGGGCCTACAATGAGCAGTTCTTC. The full variable domain, its missing parts supplied by reference TRBV5-1 and TRBJ2-1, is KAGVTQTPRYLIKTRGQQVTLSCSPISGHRSVSWYQQTPGQGLQFLFEYFSETQRNKGNFPGRFSGRQFSNSRSEMNVSTLELGDSALYLCASSSEGPRAYNEQFFGPGTRLTVL.

For this clonotype: A much larger clone differs from this one at a single base, so this may be a read error. The chain recombines TRBV20-1 with TRBJ2-7; TRBD1 aligns across 11 bases. J was trimmed by 4 bases and V by 5 bases; bases with no gene match: 7. There are 14 residues in the CDR3. Germline values: CDR1 DFQATT, CDR2 SNEGSKA (reference sequence). The CDR3 bases are TGCAGTGCTCAGTCGGACAGGGGGCTGTACGAGCAGTACTTC. Translated: CSAQSDRGLYEQYF.

CDR3 amino acids: CASSSHSGLAGYNEQFF. Here the CDR3 DNA reads TGTGCCAGCAGTTCCCACTCAGGACTAGCGGGTTACAATGAGCAGTTCTTC. The chain couples TRBV28 to TRBJ2-1, with TRBD2 matching over 11 bases. This CDR3 is 17 amino acids long. Germline CDR1 and CDR2: MDHEN and SYDVKM. J gave up 4 bases and V 4 bases, and 9 bases lay outside the gene matches.

This clonotype was seen more than once but under ten times. The chain couples TRBV29-1 to TRBJ2-4; D is perhaps TRBD2 (6 bases). The CDR3 sequence is 13 residues long. Germline-derived CDR1 and CDR2 are SQVTM and ANQGSEA. Trimming took off 4 bases at V and 2 bases at J, with 9 bases between the two ends. CDR3 residues: CSVGGLTKNIQYF. CDR3 nucleotide sequence: TGCAGCGTTGGGGGACTTACCAAAAACATTCAGTACTTC.

This clonotype occurred a few times. The rearrangement uses TRBV10-3 and TRBJ2-3; TRBD2 matches at 7 bases. This CDR3 has 16 amino acids. J was trimmed by 2 bases and V by 2 bases; bases with no gene match: 7. CDR1 ENHRY and CDR2 SYGVKD come from the germline V gene. The CDR3 loop is CAISERLAEPTDTQYF. The CDR3 DNA follows: TGTGCCATCAGTGAGAGGCTAGCGGAGCCCACAGATACGCAGTATTTT.

Only a few counts were recorded for this clonotype. This sequence joins TRBV7-6 and TRBJ2-3, with 8 bases fitting TRBD2. CDR1 SGHVS and CDR2 FNYEAQ come from the germline V gene. V lost 7 bases to trimming and J lost 0 bases; unmatched junction nucleotides: 6. This CDR3 spans 15 amino acids. In DNA form, the CDR3 reads TGTGCCAGCAACGTAGCGGGAATCAGCACAGATACGCAGTATTTT. Translating gives CASNVAGISTDTQYF.

The chain joins TRBV20-1 to TRBJ1-1; D not resolved. V was pared by 3 bases and J by 4 bases, with 12 bases between. This CDR3 comprises 13 residues. Germline CDR1 DFQATT, CDR2 SNEGSKA (reference sequence). The CDR3 DNA follows: TGCAGTGCTAGCCTGGGCGGAGGCACTGAAGCTTTCTTT. It is translated as CSASLGGGTEAFF.

The V call is TRBV5-1, the J call TRBJ2-5; TRBD2 is a possible D gene (5 bases). Germline V lookup: CDR1 SGHRS, CDR2 YFSETQ. Trimming shortened V by 4 bases and J by 11 bases, and 24 bases separated the two germline ends. The CDR3 length is 15 residues. In DNA form, the CDR3 reads TGCGCCAGCAGCGGGGAGTTTGAGGCATCGACGGGGCAGTACTTC. It is translated as CASSGEFEASTGQYF.